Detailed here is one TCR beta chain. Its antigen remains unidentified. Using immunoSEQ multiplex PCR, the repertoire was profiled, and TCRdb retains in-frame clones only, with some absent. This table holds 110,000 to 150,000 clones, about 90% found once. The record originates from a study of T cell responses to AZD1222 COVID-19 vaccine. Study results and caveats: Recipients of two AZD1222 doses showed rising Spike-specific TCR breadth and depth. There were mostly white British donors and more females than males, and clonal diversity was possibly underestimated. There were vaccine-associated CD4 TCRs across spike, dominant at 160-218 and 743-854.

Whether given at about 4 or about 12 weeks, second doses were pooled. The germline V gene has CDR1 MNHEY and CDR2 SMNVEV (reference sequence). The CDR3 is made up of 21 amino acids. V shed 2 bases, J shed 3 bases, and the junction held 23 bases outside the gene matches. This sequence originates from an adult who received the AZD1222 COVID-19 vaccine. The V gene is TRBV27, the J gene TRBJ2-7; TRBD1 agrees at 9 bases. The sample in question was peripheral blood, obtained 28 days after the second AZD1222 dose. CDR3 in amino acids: CASSLGPAQGAGTLWSYEQYF. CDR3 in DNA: TGTGCCAGCAGTTTAGGTCCCGCACAGGGGGCTGGGACTTTGTGGAGCTACGAGCAGTACTTC.